The 5 T cell receptor beta chains reported below all come from one sample, sequenced in a study of T cell responses to AZD1222 COVID-19 vaccine. Sequencing was performed with immunoSEQ multiplex PCR; in TCRdb, only in-frame clones are kept and a portion is missing. The sample lists 160,000 or so clones, around nine tenths occurring once. Sample: peripheral blood, taken on day 0 of AZD1222 vaccination. These receptors were obtained from an adult in good health.

The CDR3 DNA sequence: TGTGCCAGCAGCGTAGCGGGACTAGCACACGAGCAGTACTTC. Its translation: CASSVAGLAHEQYF. The chain is built from TRBV9 and TRBJ2-7, with 9 bases matching TRBD2. V dropped 0 bases and J dropped 5; count of bases not matched to a gene: 3. From germline, CDR1 is SGDLS and CDR2 YYNGEE. The CDR3 spans 14 residues.

This clone was detected once. The rearrangement links TRBV4-2 to TRBJ2-1; 12 bases fit TRBD2. The CDR3 runs 15 residues. After removal of 1 base from V and 10 bases from J, the junction contained 5 bases not matched to a gene. Per germline, CDR1 LGHNA and CDR2 YNFKEQ. CDR3 sequence (DNA): TGTGCCAGCAGCCAAGGACTAGCGGGAGTGGACGAGCAGTTCTTC. It yields the protein CASSQGLAGVDEQFF.

The chain links TRBV28 to TRBJ2-5; D is perhaps TRBD2 (6 bases). Deletions cut 3 bases from V and 4 bases from J, with 15 bases between. CDR3 size: 15 residues. Germline V gene sequence: CDR1 MDHEN, CDR2 SYDVKM. This CDR3 is CASSLHQAGRETQYF. Written as DNA, the CDR3 is TGTGCCAGCAGTTTGCACCAGGCGGGGCGAGAGACCCAGTACTTC.

This clone was seen just once. The rearrangement joins TRBV28 to TRBJ2-7, with a tentative D call TRBD1 (6 bases). CDR1 is MDHEN and CDR2 is SYDVKM in the germline V gene. V lost 2 bases and J lost 3, with 14 bases in between. The CDR3 runs to 15 residues. The CDR3 loop reads CASSLAGTKNYEQYF. The DNA for the CDR3 is TGTGCCAGCAGTTTAGCCGGGACAAAGAACTACGAGCAGTACTTC.

The chain combines TRBV7-2 with TRBJ1-5; 8 bases are shared with TRBD1. Looked up from germline, CDR1 is SGHTA and CDR2 is FQGNSA. J gave up 8 bases and V 5 bases, and 8 bases lay outside the gene matches. This CDR3 is 14 amino acids long. The CDR3 coding sequence is TGTGCCAGCAGCCCAGGGGGCCCCGGGGAGCCCCAGCATTTT. It yields the protein CASSPGGPGEPQHF.